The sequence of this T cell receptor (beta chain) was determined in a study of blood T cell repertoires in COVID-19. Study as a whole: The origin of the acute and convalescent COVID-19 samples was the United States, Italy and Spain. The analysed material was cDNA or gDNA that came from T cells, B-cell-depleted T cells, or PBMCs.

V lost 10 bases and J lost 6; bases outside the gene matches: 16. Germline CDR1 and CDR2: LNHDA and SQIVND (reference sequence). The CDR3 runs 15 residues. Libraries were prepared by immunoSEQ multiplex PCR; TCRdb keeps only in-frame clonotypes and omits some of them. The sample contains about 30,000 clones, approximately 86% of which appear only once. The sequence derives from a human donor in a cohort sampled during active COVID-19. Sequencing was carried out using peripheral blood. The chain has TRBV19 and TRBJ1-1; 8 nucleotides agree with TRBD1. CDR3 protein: CATQPPGQEEAEAFF. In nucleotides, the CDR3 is TGTGCCACCCAGCCCCCGGGACAGGAGGAGGCTGAAGCTTTCTTT. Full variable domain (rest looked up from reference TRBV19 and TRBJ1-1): DGGITQSPKYLFRKEGQNVTLSCEQNLNHDAMYWYRQDPGQGLRLIYYSQIVNDFQKGDIAEGYSVSREKKESFPLTVTSAQKNPTAFYLCATQPPGQEEAEAFFGQGTRLTVV.